Reported below is one T cell receptor beta chain. This clone was found a few times. The specificity of this receptor is unknown. No base qualities exist here, and no much larger clone lies one base off it. Samples from volunteer blood donors who had recovered from COVID-19 were contributed by a second Seattle source. Each collaborating institution followed its own protocols to collect whole blood in K2EDTA tubes. For TCRbeta analysis, collaborators shipped samples in one of three forms: frozen whole blood, isolated PBMCs, or DNA extracted from either of those sample types. The immunoSEQ Assay, a bias-controlled multiplex PCR, was used to amplify TCRbeta CDR3 regions from genomic DNA. The original methods were these. Nucleated cell counts per sample were estimated from amplification of reference gene primers within the assay. To quantify the absolute abundance of each unique TCRbeta CDR3 rearrangement, sequence reads were collapsed and filtered. For each sample, productive Simpson clonality was calculated as the square root of Simpson's diversity index across productive rearrangements. TCRdb took this table from immuneACCESS and kept in-frame rearrangements with V and J called. Such tables lack part of the clones; where checked against another copy, unresolved V genes explain under half of the gap, and the rest is unexplained. The DNA gave D and trimming, while V, J and clone size come from that table. Across this sample there are 210,000 or so clones, with roughly 80% seen only once. The ten largest make up roughly 12% of the sample.

This record comes from a study of blood T cell repertoires in COVID-19 (dated by TCRdb to 2019 to 2021). Regarding the complete study: Samples covering the acute and convalescent phases of COVID-19 were provided by collaborators in the United States, Italy and Spain. The repertoires were released in a freely available public database intended as a resource for research on the immune response to SARS-CoV-2. A de-identified subject ID, COVID-19 status, age in years and sex were almost always included in the sample metadata. Samples were obtained from the ongoing ImmuneRACE study (first 160 participants) and from over 1,000 subjects provided by 6 global collaborators. The dataset comprised deeply sampled blood TCRbeta repertoires from subjects exposed to, actively infected with, or recovered from COVID-19. The material from the prospective study consisted of cDNA or gDNA derived from T cells, B-cell-depleted T cells, or PBMCs. Where available, HLA class I and class II types were obtained from metadata supplied by the sample provider rather than from assay-based typing. What the work shows at the level of the full study, not this receptor alone: The amount of clinical and demographic metadata varied by source and participant and was provided uncurated.

At the junction V is shortened by 6 bases and J by 4 bases; bases outside the gene matches: 7. The CDR3 runs 16 amino acids, cysteine and phenylalanine included. Left in the record is the CDR3 DNA by itself, 48 bases read in frame from the first base. Per the germline V gene, KGHSH is the CDR1 and LQKENI is the CDR2. The sequence was collected from a man aged 50-59 years who had recovered from COVID-19. The sequenced sample was peripheral blood. The sequence joins TRBV18 to TRBJ2-2, and 11 bases in between align with TRBD2. CDR3 loop: CASSRGTSGVTGELFF. The sequence in DNA is TGTGCCAGCTCTCGGGGGACTAGCGGAGTCACCGGGGAGCTGTTTTTT.